This T cell receptor beta chain was profiled in a study of graft-versus-host responses after intestinal transplantation. Study-level background: Grafts that recipients had were multivisceral, liver-intestinal, or isolated intestinal transplants. Recipients uniformly received anti-thymocyte globulin induction, followed by tacrolimus and steroids for about three years. Whole-study results and caveats: Among circulating GvH clones, peak levels were associated with early post-transplant declines in HvG clones. Allograft clonal ratios (graft-versus-host to host-versus-graft) were high in patients who had graft-donor T cell macrochimerism.

As regards this clone: Its antigen is unidentified.

Sequencing used immunoSEQ multiplex PCR; TCRdb keeps in-frame clones, though not all of them. The table shows tens of thousands of clones, with roughly 90% occurring only once. Germline V gives CDR1 MGHDK, CDR2 SYGVNS. Trimming removed 5 bases at V and 7 bases at J, with 15 bases between. The CDR3 runs to 13 residues. The sample in question was unstimulated CD8+ T cells sorted from spleen or lymph node cells, obtained before transplant. The clonotype comes from a human donor who was the organ donor for an intestinal transplant. V usage is TRBV25-1 and J usage is TRBJ2-7, with D tentatively TRBD2 (5 bases). In DNA, the CDR3 is TGTGCCAGCAGTTCGGGATACTCCCGGGAGCAGTACTTC. Translating gives CASSSGYSREQYF.